Listed below are T cell receptor beta chains from one sample, sequenced in a study of cytomegalovirus exposure and HLA in healthy donors. Some clones are missing from TCRdb's copy, which holds only in-frame ones; the method was immunoSEQ multiplex PCR. Found here are around 170,000 clones, just under 80% of them singletons; the top ten hold 3.1%. Material: PBMCs. The receptors come from a woman between 50 and 59 years old in good health and CMV-seropositive. CDR3s include the opening cysteine and the closing phenylalanine or tryptophan. D genes are given only for firm matches. Not every row has a clone size; where given, it reads once, few, many or a size class.

j_call clone_size v_call d_call cdr3_aa cdr3_nt
TRBJ1-2 once TRBV28 NA CASSFLAGEFNYGYTF TGTGCCAGCAGTTTTTTAGCAGGGGAATTTAACTATGGCTACACCTTC
TRBJ1-5 few TRBV6-5 TRBD1 CASSATGGIQPQHF TGTGCCAGCAGTGCAACAGGGGGCATTCAGCCCCAGCATTTT
TRBJ2-3 NA TRBV11-3 NA CASSPGTPLTDTQYF TGTGCCAGCAGCCCGGGGACACCCCTCACAGATACGCAGTATTTT
TRBJ1-1 NA TRBV27 NA CASSERGAPNTEAFF TGTGCCAGCAGTGAGCGCGGGGCACCGAACACTGAAGCTTTCTTT
TRBJ2-6 NA TRBV7-2 TRBD1 CASSVTGGGGANVLTF TGTGCCAGCAGTGTAACAGGGGGCGGTGGGGCCAACGTCCTGACTTTC
TRBJ2-7 once TRBV6-5 NA CASSYSGGAKEQYF TGTGCCAGCAGTTACTCGGGGGGGGCGAAAGAGCAGTACTTC
TRBJ1-2 few TRBV6-6 NA CASSTPQGRYGYTF TGTGCCAGCAGTACCCCCCAGGGCCGGTATGGCTACACCTTC
TRBJ2-6 once TRBV19 TRBD1 CASSTTGGSGANGLTF TGTGCCAGTAGTACTACAGGGGGCTCTGGGGCCAACGGCCTGACTTTC
TRBJ1-5 NA TRBV27 TRBD1 CASSLSGTGRPPQHF TGTGCCAGCAGTTTATCAGGGACAGGACGGCCGCCCCAGCATTTT
TRBJ2-1 NA TRBV14 TRBD2 CASSSGLALEQFF TGTGCCAGCAGCAGCGGACTAGCGCTTGAGCAGTTCTTC
TRBJ2-1 NA TRBV27 TRBD2 CASSLLAGGQEQFF TGTGCCAGCAGTTTATTAGCGGGGGGCCAAGAGCAGTTCTTC
TRBJ2-1 NA TRBV30 NA CAWSPSDVYNEQFF TGTGCCTGGAGTCCTAGTGATGTCTACAATGAGCAGTTCTTC
TRBJ2-7 NA TRBV18 TRBD1 CASSPGTGSYEQYF TGTGCCAGCTCACCCGGGACAGGGTCGTACGAGCAGTACTTC
TRBJ2-2 NA TRBV7-8 NA CASSLPLRTRTNTGELFF TGTGCCAGCAGCTTACCGTTAAGGACACGGACGAACACCGGGGAGCTGTTTTTT